This T cell receptor beta chain was recovered during a study of cytomegalovirus exposure and HLA in healthy donors. The donors comprised healthy bone marrow donors. V was pared by 5 bases and J by 3 bases, with 3 bases of the junction left unmatched. The CDR3 consists of 13 residues. Germline V gene data show CDR1 as SNHLY and CDR2 as FYNNEI. The PCR was carried out with 60 Vbeta primers and 13 Jbeta primers. In the source study's methods: The authors later counted approximately 80 million unique TCR beta chains, roughly 10 million of them shared. Here immunoSEQ multiplex PCR was the method, and the copy in TCRdb shows in-frame clones only, minus some. V, J and clone size derive from that table, while D and trimming were established from the DNA sequence. The sample lists 150,000 to 200,000 clones, almost 85% occurring once.

The J gene is TRBJ1-1, the V gene TRBV2, with 7 bases lining up with TRBD1. The receptor was derived from a boy aged 5-17 years in good health and CMV-seronegative. The sample taken for sequencing was PBMCs. The CDR3 nucleotides read TGTGCCAGCAGTTGGGACAGCTACACTGAAGCTTTCTTT. Translation: CASSWDSYTEAFF.